Following are 19 T cell receptor beta chains from one sample sequenced in a study of cytomegalovirus exposure and HLA in healthy donors. Primers for the PCR totalled 60 Vbeta and 13 Jbeta. Generated by immunoSEQ multiplex PCR, the TCRdb table keeps only in-frame clones and is missing some. The profile shows fewer than 150,000 clones, approximately 71% of them singletons. Source material: PBMCs. These receptors came from a woman between 50 and 59 years old in good health and CMV-seronegative.

V is TRBV6-1 and J is TRBJ2-2; possible D gene TRBD1, 6 bases. Germline V gene data show CDR1 as MNHNS and CDR2 as SASEGT. The ends were cut back, 5 bases at V and 5 bases at J, with 9 bases in the middle. This CDR3 is built from 13 residues. CDR3 nucleotides: TGTGCCAGCAGTCTACAGGGAACCGGGGAGCTGTTTTTT. Its protein product is CASSLQGTGELFF.

The chain recombines TRBV5-1 with TRBJ1-2, with D unclear. CDR1 SGHRS and CDR2 YFSETQ come from the germline V gene. CDR3 length equals 16 residues. The ends were cut back, 4 bases at V and 5 bases at J, with 21 bases in the middle. CDR3: CASSQGLASQTYGYTF. In DNA form, the CDR3 reads TGCGCCAGCAGCCAAGGTCTGGCATCCCAGACATATGGCTACACCTTC.

This chain connects TRBV11-2 to TRBJ2-2; perhaps TRBD2 as D (5 bases). V lost 6 bases and J lost 1, with 12 bases in between. Germline V gene lookup returns CDR1 SGHAT and CDR2 FQNNGV. The CDR3 totals 15 residues. CDR3 DNA sequence: TGTGCCAGCAGTCCGGGGATAGTGAACACCGGGGAGCTGTTTTTT. Its protein is CASSPGIVNTGELFF. The whole variable domain, filled in from reference TRBV11-2 and TRBJ2-2, reads EAGVAQSPRYKIIEKRQSVAFWCNPISGHATLYWYQQILGQGPKLLIQFQNNGVVDDSQLPKDRFSAERLKGVDSTLKIQPAKLEDSAVYLCASSPGIVNTGELFFGEGSRLTVL.

This clone is a singleton in its sample. The J gene is TRBJ1-4, the V gene TRBV5-1, with TRBD1 as a possible D gene (6 bases). The V gene lost 0 bases and the J gene lost 11 bases, with 11 bases spanning the gap. CDR1 is SGHRS and CDR2 is YFSETQ in the germline V gene. The CDR3 is made up of 13 amino acids. The CDR3 bases are TGCGCCAGCAGCTTGGACCAGGGGCGCAAACTGTTTTTT. Amino acids: CASSLDQGRKLFF.

J is TRBJ1-2 and V is TRBV6-1; TRBD1 aligns across 9 bases. Unmatched junction bases numbered 1, after V lost 0 bases and J lost 2 bases. Germline V CDR1 and CDR2: MNHNS, SASEGT. This CDR3 has 15 residues. CDR3 nucleotides: TGTGCCAGCAGTGAAGCAACAGGGGGCAACTATGGCTACACCTTC. Protein sequence: CASSEATGGNYGYTF.

The V and J genes are TRBV2 and TRBJ1-6, with D tentatively TRBD1 (5 bases). Germline CDR1 and CDR2: SNHLY and FYNNEI. The CDR3 is 13 amino acids. The V and J ends lost 8 bases and 6 bases respectively, with 11 bases between them. The CDR3 loop is CASGAGPNSPLHF. Written as DNA, the CDR3 is TGTGCCAGCGGTGCAGGGCCTAATTCACCCCTCCACTTT.

This clone was observed a single time. The chain carries TRBV19 and TRBJ2-1, with D perhaps matching TRBD2 (7 bases). Germline CDR1 is LNHDA and CDR2 is SQIVND (reference sequence). CDR3 length equals 13 residues. Trimming stripped 1 base from V and 9 bases from J, with 10 bases between. In DNA form, the CDR3 reads TGTGCCAGTAGTATAGCGGGGGGCGGTGAGCAGTTCTTC. Translation gives CASSIAGGGEQFF.

Turning to this clone: One end of the junction is discordant with germline, which a read error may explain. The V and J genes are TRBV7-8 and TRBJ2-7; possible D gene TRBD1, 6 bases. The CDR3 spans 12 residues. Per the germline V gene, CDR1 is SGHVS and CDR2 is FQNEAQ. CDR3 in amino acids: CASSLATGEQYF. In DNA, the CDR3 is TGTGCCAGCAGTTTAGCTACAGGGGAGCAGTACTTC.

The chain is built from TRBV19 and TRBJ2-2; 9 bases agree with TRBD2. V shed 5 bases and J 7 bases; nucleotides not matched to a gene: 8. Looked up from germline, CDR1 is LNHDA and CDR2 is SQIVND (reference sequence). CDR3 length: 15 amino acids. CDR3 sequence: CASSLNSGGLGELFF. The CDR3 DNA reads as TGTGCCAGTAGTCTGAATAGCGGGGGCCTCGGGGAGCTGTTTTTT. Supplemented by reference TRBV19 and TRBJ2-2, the full variable domain reads DGGITQSPKYLFRKEGQNVTLSCEQNLNHDAMYWYRQDPGQGLRLIYYSQIVNDFQKGDIAEGYSVSREKKESFPLTVTSAQKNPTAFYLCASSLNSGGLGELFFGEGSRLTVL.

V and J are TRBV29-1 and TRBJ1-4, with D possibly being TRBD1 (6 bases). Trimming shortened V by 5 bases and J by 8 bases, and 15 bases separated the two germline ends. CDR3 size: 13 residues. The germline V gene encodes CDR1 SQVTM and CDR2 ANQGSEA. CDR3 DNA sequence: TGCAGCGTTCGGACAGCCCGGGTGGAAAAACTGTTTTTT. Translating gives CSVRTARVEKLFF.

The chain has TRBV9 and TRBJ2-5, with 12 bases identical to TRBD2. Trimming removed 0 bases from V and 5 bases from J; junction bases left unmatched: 8. The germline gives CDR1 SGDLS, CDR2 YYNGEE. The CDR3 runs to 17 residues. The CDR3 coding sequence is TGTGCCAGCAGCGTAGGCGCTAGCGGGGGGGCTTTCGAGACCCAGTACTTC. As protein: CASSVGASGGAFETQYF.

This clone was detected only a few times. This rearrangement joins TRBV11-2 to TRBJ2-2; 7 nucleotides align to TRBD1. The junction had 11 bases not matched to a gene; V was cut back by 4 bases and J by 6 bases. CDR1 and CDR2 from the germline V gene are SGHAT and FQNNGV. This CDR3 comprises 16 residues. CDR3 DNA: TGTGCCAGCAGCTCCCGGGACAGCCGAACCTCCGGGGAGCTGTTTTTT. It codes for CASSSRDSRTSGELFF.

This clone came up a few times. This chain links TRBV11-2 with TRBJ1-2; 7 bases agree with TRBD1. J lost 5 bases, V lost 6 bases, and 9 bases had no gene match. Germline-derived CDR1 and CDR2 are SGHAT and FQNNGV. This CDR3 contains 14 residues. The CDR3 spells CASSSRQGEYGYTF. The CDR3, as DNA: TGTGCCAGCAGTTCTCGACAGGGAGAGTATGGCTACACCTTC.

About this clone itself: Other nucleotide sequences from this sample produce the same CDR3. J is TRBJ1-3 and V is TRBV18; 9 bases agree with TRBD1. The germline CDR1 and CDR2 sequences are KGHSH and LQKENI. CDR3 size: 15 residues. V shed 3 bases, J shed 3 bases, and the junction held 3 bases outside the gene matches. Here the CDR3 DNA reads TGTGCCAGCTCACCGGGACAGGGAGGTGGAAACACCATATATTTT. Its protein is CASSPGQGGGNTIYF.

This clone was picked up a small number of times. V is TRBV19 and J is TRBJ1-6; D is unclear. The CDR3 totals 12 residues. Germline CDR1 reads LNHDA; CDR2 reads SQIVND (reference sequence). V was clipped by 4 bases and J by 7 bases, with 5 bases between them. CDR3 bases: TGTGCCAGTAGTACACAGAATTCACCCCTCCACTTT. Encoded protein: CASSTQNSPLHF.

This chain joins TRBV5-6 and TRBJ2-4; D may be TRBD2 (6 bases). Germline CDR1 is SGHDT and CDR2 is YYEEEE. V lost 0 bases to trimming and J lost 9 bases, with 7 bases between them. The CDR3 consists of 12 residues. CDR3 sequence (DNA): TGTGCCAGCAGCTTGGCGCGGGGCATTCAGTACTTC. This gives the protein CASSLARGIQYF.

CDR3 protein: CASSWEGTGGYTF. In nucleotides, the CDR3 is TGTGCCAGCAGCTGGGAGGGAACTGGGGGCTACACCTTC. This sequence joins TRBV5-4 and TRBJ1-2; D ambiguous. Germline CDR1 is SGHNT and CDR2 is YYREEE (reference sequence). Trimming removed 3 bases from V and 8 bases from J, with 14 bases in between. The CDR3 is made up of 13 amino acids.

About this clone itself: Other DNA variants within this sample encode the same CDR3. CDR3 loop: CASSPRTGTYEQYF. In DNA form, the CDR3 reads TGTGCCAGCTCACCTAGGACAGGGACCTACGAGCAGTACTTC. The V and J genes are TRBV18 and TRBJ2-7, with 8 bases fitting TRBD1. Germline CDR1 and CDR2: KGHSH and LQKENI. The CDR3 consists of 14 residues. J gave up 2 bases and V 3 bases, and 3 bases lay outside the gene matches.

This sequence joins TRBV19 and TRBJ1-5; TRBD1 matches 9 bases. The ends lost 4 bases at V and 7 bases at J; junction bases unmatched: 11. Germline V CDR1 and CDR2: LNHDA, SQIVND (reference sequence). This CDR3 comprises 16 residues. This CDR3 reads CASSTGRQGERQPQHF. CDR3 nucleotides: TGTGCCAGTAGTACCGGGAGACAGGGGGAGAGGCAGCCCCAGCATTTT. Combining the CDR3 with reference TRBV19 and TRBJ1-5 gives the whole variable domain DGGITQSPKYLFRKEGQNVTLSCEQNLNHDAMYWYRQDPGQGLRLIYYSQIVNDFQKGDIAEGYSVSREKKESFPLTVTSAQKNPTAFYLCASSTGRQGERQPQHFGDGTRLSIL.